Listed below are T cell receptor beta chains from one sample, sequenced in a study of T-cell memory formation after mild COVID-19. TCRdb analysed the 5' RACE reads with MiXCR anew, one entry per CDR3 protein. The sample gives 95,000 to 110,000 distinct CDR3 sequences, roughly an eighth of which show up once; around 43% is in the top ten. The sequenced sample was PBMCs or a T cell subset sorted from them (not recorded which). These receptor sequences come from a young man who had mild COVID-19 (a few samples of this study predate the infection). Cell type and time point are not known. The CDR3 runs from the conserved cysteine through the conserved F or W. A D gene is named only where the DNA matches it firmly. Where a row states a size, it is once, few, many or the class of an expanded clone; other rows omit it.

.	TRBV27	TRBJ1-2	few	CASSAGVSVGYTF	TGTGCCAGCAGCGCAGGGGTCTCCGTTGGCTACACCTTC
.	TRBV20-1	TRBJ2-7	few	CSARPGEKGDYEQYF	TGCAGTGCTAGGCCCGGGGAAAAGGGGGACTACGAGCAGTACTTC
.	TRBV7-2	TRBJ2-2	few	CASSTQSEGYRPGELFF	TGTGCCAGCAGTACCCAATCTGAAGGGTATCGCCCCGGGGAGCTGTTTTTT
TRBD2	TRBV6-2/TRBV6-3	TRBJ2-5	few	CASRTSGGRETQYF	TGTGCCAGCAGGACTAGCGGAGGAAGGGAGACCCAGTACTTC
.	TRBV2	TRBJ2-7	few	CASRERNYYEQYF	TGTGCCAGCAGAGAGAGGAACTACTACGAGCAGTACTTC
.	TRBV12-3/TRBV12-4	TRBJ2-7	many	CASSLTYEQYF	TGTGCCAGCAGTTTAACCTACGAGCAGTACTTC
.	TRBV13	TRBJ2-3	.	CASSPTRTGIDTQYF	TGTGCCAGCAGCCCCACCCGGACGGGGATTGATACGCAGTATTTT
TRBD1	TRBV29-1	TRBJ2-3	.	CSAEGQGGTQYF	TGCAGCGCCGAGGGACAGGGGGGTACGCAGTATTTT
.	TRBV7-8	TRBJ2-1	many	CASSLAPLLSYNEQFF	TGTGCCAGCAGCTTAGCCCCCCTGCTCTCCTACAATGAGCAGTTCTTC
.	TRBV7-9	TRBJ2-2	.	CASSLEQAQTSTGELFF	TGTGCCAGCAGCTTAGAACAGGCCCAGACGAGCACCGGGGAGCTGTTTTTT
.	TRBV10-3	TRBJ2-1	many	CAISERAALYNEQFF	TGTGCCATCAGTGAGAGGGCAGCCTTATACAATGAGCAGTTCTTC
.	TRBV6-5	TRBJ2-7	.	CASSYGTGLYEQYF	TGTGCCAGCAGTTACGGGACGGGGCTTTACGAGCAGTACTTC
.	TRBV5-1	TRBJ2-3	many	CASSRLDEDTQYF	TGCGCCAGCAGCCGCCTCGATGAAGATACGCAGTATTTT
.	TRBV6-5	TRBJ1-1	many	CASSPGFEAFF	TGTGCCAGCAGTCCAGGTTTTGAAGCTTTCTTT
TRBD1	TRBV29-1	TRBJ2-7	.	CSATGDRGSYEQYF	TGCAGCGCCACGGGGGACAGGGGCTCCTACGAGCAGTACTTC
.	TRBV7-9	TRBJ2-3	few	CASSFQGDDTQYF	TGTGCCAGCAGCTTTCAGGGAGACGATACGCAGTATTTT
.	TRBV9	TRBJ1-2	few	CASSAPLAGDGYTF	TGTGCCAGCAGCGCTCCACTGGCCGGGGACGGCTACACCTTC
TRBD2	TRBV20-1	TRBJ2-1	few	CSASLSGGADEQFF	TGCAGTGCTAGTCTTAGCGGGGGGGCCGATGAGCAGTTCTTC
.	TRBV6-5	TRBJ2-6	.	CASSYSQGANVLTF	TGTGCCAGCAGTTACTCCCAGGGGGCCAACGTCCTGACTTTC
.	TRBV4-3	TRBJ1-2	few	CASSQDIGRKMDTF	TGCGCCAGCAGCCAAGATATTGGCAGGAAGATGGACACCTTC
.	TRBV15	TRBJ1-3	few	CATSTGPQGSSGNTIYF	TGTGCCACCAGCACCGGCCCCCAGGGGAGCTCTGGAAACACCATATATTTT
.	TRBV29-1	TRBJ1-1	many	CSVAPGNTEAFF	TGCAGCGTGGCTCCGGGTAACACTGAAGCTTTCTTT
.	TRBV19	TRBJ1-1	.	CASSPGGDMNTEAFF	TGTGCCAGTAGCCCGGGGGGCGACATGAACACTGAAGCTTTCTTT
.	TRBV14	TRBJ2-1	few	CASSQVLAGSSYNEQFF	TGTGCCAGCAGCCAAGTGTTGGCGGGGAGCTCCTACAATGAGCAGTTCTTC
.	TRBV4-1	TRBJ1-1	few	CASTPLGGASVMNTEAFF	TGCGCCAGCACCCCACTAGGAGGGGCGTCGGTTATGAACACTGAAGCTTTCTTT
.	TRBV7-9	TRBJ2-5	.	CASSSSPRETQYF	TGTGCCAGCAGCTCCTCTCCTAGAGAGACCCAGTACTTC
TRBD2	TRBV10-3	TRBJ2-3	many	CAISDQRGGQGDTQYF	TGTGCCATCAGTGACCAGCGGGGGGGCCAGGGAGATACGCAGTATTTT
.	TRBV7-6	TRBJ2-2	few	CASSPTYSTGELFF	TGTGCCAGCAGCCCTACCTACAGCACCGGGGAGCTGTTTTTT
TRBD1	TRBV29-1	TRBJ2-1	few	CSVALQRTGPNNEQFF	TGCAGCGTTGCGTTACAGCGGACAGGTCCAAACAATGAGCAGTTCTTC
.	TRBV15	TRBJ2-1	.	CATSRERQDNEQFF	TGTGCCACCAGCAGAGAGAGGCAGGACAATGAGCAGTTCTTC
.	TRBV7-9	TRBJ2-1	few	CASSRLGEQFF	TGTGCCAGCAGCCGACTCGGTGAGCAGTTCTTC
.	TRBV19	TRBJ2-1	.	CASSITGHEQFF	TGTGCCAGTAGTATCACTGGCCATGAGCAGTTCTTC
TRBD1	TRBV3-1	TRBJ2-3	.	CASSQVGTGRTDTQYF	TGTGCCAGCAGCCAAGTAGGGACAGGGCGCACAGATACGCAGTATTTT
.	TRBV12-5	TRBJ2-3	.	CASGFLSGTLTDTQYF	TGTGCTAGTGGTTTTCTAAGCGGAACCCTGACAGATACGCAGTATTTT
.	TRBV29-1	TRBJ2-4	.	CSAGGLDKNIQYF	TGCAGCGCTGGAGGACTGGACAAAAACATTCAGTACTTC
TRBD1	TRBV4-1	TRBJ2-2	few	CASSQEQGRTGELFF	TGCGCCAGCAGCCAAGAACAGGGGCGTACCGGGGAGCTGTTTTTT
.	TRBV11-2	TRBJ1-2	many	CASSPGPAIGLNYGYTF	TGTGCCAGCAGCCCAGGGCCGGCAATCGGGCTTAACTATGGCTACACCTTC
.	TRBV7-8	TRBJ1-1	.	CASSPGGMNTEAFF	TGTGCCAGCAGCCCCGGGGGTATGAACACTGAAGCTTTCTTT
.	TRBV7-9	TRBJ1-1	.	CASSSPTGARTEAFF	TGTGCCAGCAGCTCACCCACGGGGGCTAGGACTGAAGCTTTCTTT
.	TRBV3-1	TRBJ1-2	.	CASSQAGGKYGYTF	TGTGCCAGCAGCCAAGCGGGGGGGAAGTATGGCTACACCTTC
TRBD1	TRBV20-1	TRBJ2-1	few	CSAPGATGAVVGNEQFF	TGCAGTGCGCCGGGGGCGACAGGGGCGGTAGTAGGAAATGAGCAGTTCTTC
.	TRBV4-1	TRBJ2-6	few	CASSQDDLSGANVLTF	TGCGCCAGCAGCCAAGATGACCTCTCTGGGGCCAACGTCCTGACTTTC
.	TRBV11-2	TRBJ2-7	.	CASSGQNSYEQYF	TGTGCCAGCAGCGGACAGAACTCCTACGAGCAGTACTTC
TRBD2	TRBV18	TRBJ2-1	.	CASSVTGTSGGPGNEQFF	TGTGCCAGCTCAGTCACCGGGACTAGCGGGGGCCCTGGTAATGAGCAGTTCTTC
.	TRBV7-9	TRBJ2-3	many	CASSLVGTARDTQYF	TGTGCCAGCAGCTTAGTGGGTACTGCGAGAGATACGCAGTATTTT
.	TRBV6-6	TRBJ2-7	few	CASRTGEPMEQYF	TGTGCCAGCAGGACCGGAGAGCCGATGGAGCAGTACTTC
.	TRBV6-5	TRBJ2-7	few	CASSSLPASGYEQYF	TGTGCCAGCAGTTCCCTCCCGGCGAGCGGCTACGAGCAGTACTTC
TRBD2	TRBV7-2	TRBJ2-5	many	CASSVSGGARETQYF	TGTGCCAGCAGCGTTAGCGGGGGGGCCCGGGAGACCCAGTACTTC
.	TRBV27	TRBJ1-1	many	CASSVTDTNTEAFF	TGTGCCAGCAGTGTGACGGACACAAACACTGAAGCTTTCTTT
.	TRBV29-1	TRBJ2-7	few	CSVEDLQGLHTGEQYF	TGCAGCGTTGAAGACCTGCAGGGGCTTCATACCGGCGAGCAGTACTTC
TRBD2	TRBV2	TRBJ2-1	.	CASRWSGGAPYNEQFF	TGTGCCAGCAGATGGAGCGGGGGGGCCCCCTACAATGAGCAGTTCTTC
.	TRBV12-3/TRBV12-4	TRBJ2-2	.	CASCTGQANTGELFF	TGTGCCAGCTGTACCGGGCAGGCGAACACCGGGGAGCTGTTTTTT
TRBD1	TRBV6-5	TRBJ1-2	many	CASSTGQGAQRYGYTF	TGTGCCAGCAGTACTGGGCAGGGGGCCCAACGCTATGGCTACACCTTC
.	TRBV11-2	TRBJ2-7	few	CASSLGTGYYEQYF	TGTGCCAGCAGCTTAGGAACAGGATATTACGAGCAGTACTTC
TRBD1	TRBV7-9	TRBJ1-4	.	CASRDRGNEKLFF	TGTGCCAGCAGGGACAGGGGAAATGAAAAACTGTTTTTT
TRBD2	TRBV7-2	TRBJ2-5	many	CASTIGGGRVTQYF	TGTGCCAGCACCATTGGCGGGGGGCGGGTTACCCAGTACTTC
.	TRBV4-3	TRBJ1-4	.	CASSQDLEGSGEKLFF	TGCGCCAGCAGCCAAGATTTGGAGGGTTCCGGGGAAAAACTGTTTTTT
TRBD1	TRBV27	TRBJ2-5	few	CASIPTGQGYQETQYF	TGTGCCAGCATCCCAACCGGACAGGGGTACCAAGAGACCCAGTACTTC
.	TRBV20-1	TRBJ2-1	few	CSARDNTLSSYNEQFF	TGCAGTGCTAGAGATAACACCTTGAGCTCCTACAATGAGCAGTTCTTC
TRBD1	TRBV10-3	TRBJ2-1	many	CAISERGQGHNEQFF	TGTGCCATCAGTGAGAGGGGACAGGGCCACAATGAGCAGTTCTTC